The entry below describes one T cell receptor beta chain. The antigen is undetermined. Method: immunoSEQ multiplex PCR; TCRdb's copy keeps in-frame clones and lacks some. The data contain tens of thousands of clones, about 86% of them singletons. The data derive from a study of T cell responses to AZD1222 COVID-19 vaccine. On the study more broadly: Researchers grouped second doses given at about 4 or about 12 weeks into one pool.

The CDR3 is 14 residues long. Trimming shortened V by 5 bases and J by 7 bases, and 15 bases separated the two germline ends. Germline CDR1 is MDHEN and CDR2 is SYDVKM. Study-wide findings and caveats: CD4 TCRs associated with vaccination spanned spike, dominating at 160-218 and 743-854.

This sequence was found in an adult in good health. The sample consisted of peripheral blood, taken on day 0 of AZD1222 vaccination. The V and J genes are TRBV28 and TRBJ1-5; possible D gene TRBD1, 5 bases. The CDR3 protein is CASSRQGGIQPQHF. CDR3 DNA sequence: TGTGCCAGCAGTCGCCAGGGAGGGATCCAGCCCCAGCATTTT.